The sequence of this T cell receptor (beta chain) was determined in a study of HIV-infected patients and healthy controls. TCRdb analysed the 5' RACE reads with MiXCR anew, one entry per CDR3 protein. The repertoire holds 70,000 or so distinct CDR3 sequences, about 15% seen once, with approximately 6% in the top ten. CDR1 SGHNT and CDR2 YYREEE come from the germline V gene (reference sequence). CDR3 length equals 15 residues. V shed 8 bases, J shed 5 bases, and the junction held 9 bases outside the gene matches. This clonotype has ten or more counts. The origin of this receptor is a human donor in good health. The chain is built from TRBV5-4 and TRBJ2-1, with 11 bases matching TRBD2. What was sequenced was CD4+ T cells from blood. The CDR3 loop is CASKIAGGLHNEQFF. The CDR3 DNA is TGTGCCAGTAAAATAGCGGGAGGGCTCCACAATGAGCAGTTCTTC.